These 10 T cell receptor beta chains share one sample of origin, sequenced in a study of blood T cell repertoires in COVID-19 (dated by TCRdb to the early 2020s). Library creation used the immunoSEQ multiplex PCR assay. TCRdb stores this immuneACCESS table with in-frame sequences only. Part of the clones is absent; in the studies checked, under half of the shortfall reflects unresolved V genes, and no reason is known for the rest. Across this sample there are 70,000 or so clones, with about 82% seen only once. About a tenth of the sample goes to the ten largest clones. What was sequenced was peripheral blood. These receptors all come from a human donor in a cohort sampled during active COVID-19.

This clone was seen more than once but under ten times. This chain joins TRBV29-1 and TRBJ2-7; TRBD1 matches at 9 bases. Germline trimming cut 7 bases from V and 3 bases from J; bases unmatched to any gene: 7. From germline, CDR1 is SQVTM and CDR2 ANQGSEA. This CDR3 region has 13 residues. CDR3 in amino acids: CSALGQGGYEQYF. The CDR3 DNA reads as TGCAGCGCTCTGGGACAGGGCGGCTACGAGCAGTACTTC.

With respect to this clone: This sample also contains other DNA sequences that code for the same CDR3. The chain links TRBV5-1 to TRBJ2-7; tentatively, D is TRBD2 (5 bases). Trimming removed 0 bases at V and 0 bases at J, with 7 bases between. CDR3 length: 14 amino acids. CDR1 SGHRS and CDR2 YFSETQ come from the germline V gene. The CDR3 bases are TGCGCCAGCAGCTTGGGAGGGAGCTCCTACGAGCAGTACTTC. Translation gives CASSLGGSSYEQYF. The full variable domain, with the rest looked up from reference TRBV5-1 and TRBJ2-7, is KAGVTQTPRYLIKTRGQQVTLSCSPISGHRSVSWYQQTPGQGLQFLFEYFSETQRNKGNFPGRFSGRQFSNSRSEMNVSTLELGDSALYLCASSLGGSSYEQYFGPGTRLTVT.

The rearrangement links TRBV19 to TRBJ2-3, with 7 bases identical to TRBD1. The CDR3 has 15 residues. Trimming at V came to 3 bases and at J to 2 bases, leaving 5 bases not matched to a gene. Germline V lookup: CDR1 LNHDA, CDR2 SQIVND (reference sequence). DNA of the CDR3: TGTGCCAGTAGTATTAGGGGACAGCACACAGATACGCAGTATTTT. Translated, it gives CASSIRGQHTDTQYF.

This sequence joins TRBV7-9 and TRBJ1-1; 7 bases align to TRBD1. CDR1 is SEHNR and CDR2 is FQNEAQ in the germline V gene (reference sequence). The V and J ends lost 5 bases and 5 bases, in that order; junction bases with no gene match: 8. CDR3 length: 14 amino acids. For the CDR3, the DNA is TGTGCCAGCAGCCTAACAGGGGTGGGAACTGAAGCTTTCTTT. This sequence encodes CASSLTGVGTEAFF. The complete variable domain, with remaining parts taken from reference TRBV7-9 and TRBJ1-1, reads DTGVSQNPRHKITKRGQNVTFRCDPISEHNRLYWYRQTLGQGPEFLTYFQNEAQLEKSRLLSDRFSAERPKGSFSTLEIQRTEQGDSAMYLCASSLTGVGTEAFFGQGTRLTVV.

The table lists this clone with a few counts. For the CDR3, the DNA is TGCAGCGCAACCACCGGGACATTTTATGGCTACACCTTC. The encoded protein is CSATTGTFYGYTF. The gene calls are TRBV29-1 and TRBJ1-2; TRBD1 might be the D (6 bases). Germline values: CDR1 SQVTM, CDR2 ANQGSEA. This CDR3 spans 13 amino acids. Trimming took 7 bases from V and 5 from J, leaving 17 bases between them.

This chain joins TRBV30 and TRBJ2-1; D perhaps matches TRBD2 (5 bases). CDR3 length: 13 residues. Germline-derived CDR1 and CDR2 are GTSNPN and SVGIG (reference sequence). Trimming took off 2 bases at V and 6 bases at J, with 11 bases between the two ends. Here the CDR3 DNA reads TGTGCCTGGAGTAGAGGGAGTGGCAATGAGCAGTTCTTC. Residues: CAWSRGSGNEQFF.

This clone showed up just a few times. This chain uses TRBV5-1 with TRBJ2-7, with TRBD1 matching 8 bases. Per germline, CDR1 SGHRS and CDR2 YFSETQ. V shed 0 bases, J shed 3 bases, and the junction held 5 bases outside the gene matches. This CDR3 is 15 amino acids long. This CDR3 is CASSLDGQGFYEQYF. The CDR3, as DNA: TGCGCCAGCAGCTTGGATGGACAGGGCTTCTACGAGCAGTACTTC.

This chain connects TRBV7-2 to TRBJ1-4, with D unresolved. Germline assignment: CDR1 SGHTA and CDR2 FQGNSA. V was pared by 8 bases and J by 3 bases, with 13 bases between. This CDR3 is 14 amino acids long. CDR3 loop: CASAFAQSNEKLFF. The CDR3, as DNA: TGTGCCAGCGCCTTCGCACAGTCTAATGAAAAACTGTTTTTT.

A single count supports this clone. The V and J genes are TRBV9 and TRBJ2-5; no clear D gene. V gave up 6 bases and J gave up 2 bases, with 11 bases separating them. The CDR3 is made up of 13 amino acids. Germline V CDR1 and CDR2: SGDLS, YYNGEE. CDR3 protein: CASNPTPQETQYF. CDR3 nucleotides: TGTGCCAGCAACCCGACACCACAAGAGACCCAGTACTTC.

The J gene is TRBJ2-6, the V gene TRBV19, with TRBD1 matching 7 bases. The V and J ends lost 1 base and 1 base, in that order; junction bases with no gene match: 4. The CDR3 runs to 17 residues. The germline gives CDR1 LNHDA, CDR2 SQIVND (reference sequence). CDR3 residues: CASSIGRTGSGANVLTF. In nucleotides, the CDR3 is TGTGCCAGTAGTATAGGTAGGACAGGATCTGGGGCCAACGTCCTGACTTTC.